The T cell receptor (beta chain) under discussion was sequenced for a study of cytomegalovirus exposure and HLA in healthy donors. Study-wide results and caveats: V- and J-gene trimming in TCR beta was tied to a missense DCLRE1C variant by an analysis performed later. Later on, an analysis found that several of the most significant clusters appeared to be linked to common viral pathogens, which included parvovirus B19. Because they were indistinguishable, some V segments, including TRBV6-2 and TRBV6-3, were excluded.

The PCR made use of 60 Vbeta and 13 Jbeta primers. TCRdb keeps only in-frame clones here, not all; method: immunoSEQ multiplex PCR. The sample has around 140,000 clones, approximately 79% seen once; the top ten hold less than 1.1%. This CDR3 has 13 amino acids. Trimming pared 4 bases from V and 4 bases from J, leaving 11 bases between. Germline CDR1 and CDR2: SGHDT and YYEEEE. Comment on this clone: The antigen remains undetermined.

The clonotype originates from a male donor in good health and CMV-seronegative. The source material was PBMCs. The chain is built from TRBV5-6 and TRBJ1-2; no clear D. DNA of the CDR3: TGTGCCAGCAGCCGAGACATTACCTATGGCTACACCTTC. Encoded protein: CASSRDITYGYTF.